This T cell receptor beta chain emerged from a study of beta chain features in type 1 diabetes. Study outcomes and limitations: Possible PCR preference for shorter templates applied equally to patients and controls.

Germline V gene sequence: CDR1 SGDLS, CDR2 YYNGEE. CDR3 length equals 12 residues. Trimming removed 7 bases from V and 4 bases from J; junction bases left unmatched: 4. A single heparinised draw of approximately 100 mL on average was taken per donor. The investigators reverse transcribed all of the isolated RNA, so they sequenced expressed TCRB transcripts. Profiling relied on immunoSEQ multiplex PCR, and the TCRdb table lists in-frame clones only, not all of them. Of about 140,000 clones in the sample, about 7% were seen once. To note about this clone: Its antigen is not identified.

Specimen: central memory CD4+ T cells from blood. V gene TRBV9 combines with J gene TRBJ2-5; 7 bases are shared with TRBD2. The sequence came from a woman younger than 45 in good health. This CDR3 reads CASGREGETQYF. The CDR3 DNA is TGTGCCAGCGGCAGGGAGGGAGAGACCCAGTACTTC.